The sequence of this T cell receptor (beta chain) was determined in a study of CD8 T cells in ankylosing spondylitis. Study outcomes and limitations: There was reportedly significant enrichment of clones that were disease-linked in matched ankylosing spondylitis synovial fluid. Relatively rare in peripheral blood, disease-linked clones were also CD8+.

The length of the CDR3 is 13 residues. Trimming removed 2 bases at V and 5 bases at J, with 8 bases between. The germline V gene encodes CDR1 SGDLS and CDR2 YYNGEE. Quantitative barcoded 5'-RACE was used to prepare TCR beta libraries. Via MiXCR, TCRdb re-called the 5' RACE reads, giving one row per CDR3 protein. Of tens of thousands of distinct CDR3 sequences listed, 4% are singletons. This clonotype was recorded at least ten times. Its antigen is not identified. V usage is TRBV9 and J usage is TRBJ2-1; D is ambiguous. This receptor was identified in a female donor with ankylosing spondylitis or in good health (not recorded which). The material sequenced was blood, either unsorted or a sorted T cell fraction (not recorded which). CDR3 region: CASSVTGNNEQFF. CDR3 nucleotides: TGTGCCAGCAGCGTGACTGGTAACAATGAGCAGTTCTTC.